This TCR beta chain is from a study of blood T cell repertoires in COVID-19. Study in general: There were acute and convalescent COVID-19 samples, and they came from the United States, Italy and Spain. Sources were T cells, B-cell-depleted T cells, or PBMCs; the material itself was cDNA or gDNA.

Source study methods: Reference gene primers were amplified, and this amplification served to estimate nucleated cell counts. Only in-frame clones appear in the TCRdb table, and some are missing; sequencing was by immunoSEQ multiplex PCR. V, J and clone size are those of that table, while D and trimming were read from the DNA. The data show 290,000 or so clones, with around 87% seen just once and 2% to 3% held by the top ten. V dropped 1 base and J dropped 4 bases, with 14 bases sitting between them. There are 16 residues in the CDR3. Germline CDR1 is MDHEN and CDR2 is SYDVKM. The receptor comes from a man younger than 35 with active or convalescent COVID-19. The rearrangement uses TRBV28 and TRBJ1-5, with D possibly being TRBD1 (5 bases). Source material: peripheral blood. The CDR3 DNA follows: TGTGCCAGCAGTTTATTCGGGGGAGGGCCGAATCAGCCCCAGCATTTT. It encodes CASSLFGGGPNQPQHF.